This T cell receptor (beta chain) was profiled in a study of regulatory T cells in long-lasting Graves disease. This clonotype was seen repeatedly, ten times or more. The antigen is undetermined. Overall study results and limits: More public clonotypes were shared by persistent patients (fewer than 3,000) than by new patients (roughly 930).

Construction of the TCR beta libraries employed iRepertoire HTBI primers in conjunction with Arm-PCR of CDR3 regions. Per the original methods: About 60 TRBV and about 14 TRBJ segments were identified across samples. In TCRdb, the multiplex PCR reads were re-called with MiXCR into one record per CDR3 protein. The V and J calls, along with clone size, are taken from TCRdb and not from the paper's own processing. Of roughly 360,000 distinct CDR3 sequences in the sample, approximately 12% are singletons; the top ten hold under 20%. As for time point: newly diagnosed GD, antithyroid drugs for less than 3 months. TCR sequences were obtained from RNA taken from PBMCs. V lost 2 bases to trimming and J lost 7 bases, with 15 bases between them. Germline CDR1 reads SGDLS; CDR2 reads YYNGEE. CDR3 length: 15 amino acids. This sample also belongs to another study, concerning T cells in Graves' hyperthyroidism and ophthalmopathy. That source adds: Each diagnosis drew on symptoms, thyroxine, TRAb, thyroid ultrasound and orbital computed tomography findings.

The chain carries TRBV9 and TRBJ2-2; D remains ambiguous. The clonotype comes from a young woman with Graves disease. Sequencing was performed on peripheral blood mononuclear cells (PBMCs), taken at new diagnosis, from a patient treated with antithyroid drugs. CDR3 coding DNA: TGTGCCAGCAGCGTTTACGTACTGTCGGGCGGGGAGCTGTTTTTT. It translates to CASSVYVLSGGELFF.